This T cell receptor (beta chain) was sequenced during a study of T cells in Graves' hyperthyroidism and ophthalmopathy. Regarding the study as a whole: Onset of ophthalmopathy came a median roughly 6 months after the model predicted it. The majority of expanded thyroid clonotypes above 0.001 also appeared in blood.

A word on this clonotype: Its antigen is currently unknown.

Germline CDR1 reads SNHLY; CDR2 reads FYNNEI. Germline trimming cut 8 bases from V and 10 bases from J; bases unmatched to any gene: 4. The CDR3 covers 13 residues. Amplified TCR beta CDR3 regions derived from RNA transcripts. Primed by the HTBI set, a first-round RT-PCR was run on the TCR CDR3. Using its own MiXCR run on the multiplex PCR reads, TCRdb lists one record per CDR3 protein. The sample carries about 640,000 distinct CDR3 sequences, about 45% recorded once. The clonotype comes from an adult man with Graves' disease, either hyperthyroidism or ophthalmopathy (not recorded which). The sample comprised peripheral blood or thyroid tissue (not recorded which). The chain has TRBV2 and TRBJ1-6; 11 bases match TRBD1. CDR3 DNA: TGTGCCAGCCGGGACAGGGGGTACTCACCCCTCCACTTT. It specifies CASRDRGYSPLHF.